These 21 T cell receptor beta chains were sequenced from one sample in a study of OX40 agonist ivuxolimab in advanced cancers. Assay used: immunoSEQ multiplex PCR; TCRdb lists only in-frame clones, some missing. Of 70,000 or so clones in the sample, about nine tenths were seen once. Source: CD4+ or CD8+ T cells sorted from blood, taken in a trial of the OX40 agonist ivuxolimab. Receptor source: an adult with an advanced solid tumor such as melanoma, head and neck, liver or kidney cancer.

The chain employs TRBV29-1 and TRBJ1-5; no clear D. This CDR3 comprises 13 residues. Per germline, CDR1 SQVTM and CDR2 ANQGSEA. Trimming removed 4 bases from V and 1 base from J, with 8 bases in between. The CDR3 region has the DNA TGCAGCGTTGGGGGAGAGAGCAATCAGCCCCAGCATTTT. It encodes CSVGGESNQPQHF.

The V gene is TRBV5-4, the J gene TRBJ2-1; TRBD1 matches 7 bases. The germline V gene has CDR1 SGHNT and CDR2 YYREEE (reference sequence). This CDR3 has 13 residues. Trimming at V came to 4 bases and at J to 4 bases, leaving 2 bases not matched to a gene. In nucleotides, the CDR3 is TGTGCCAGCAGCCGGGACAGATACAATGAGCAGTTCTTC. Amino acids: CASSRDRYNEQFF.

This clone was seen a single time. This chain uses TRBV5-6 with TRBJ2-1, with D tentatively TRBD1 (6 bases). This CDR3 region has 15 residues. Germline CDR1 is SGHDT and CDR2 is YYEEEE. Trimming removed 5 bases from V and 5 bases from J, with 17 bases in between. For the CDR3, the DNA is TGTGCCAGCAGGCCGACAGGCCAGCCAAACAATGAGCAGTTCTTC. As protein: CASRPTGQPNNEQFF.

The chain uses TRBV9 and TRBJ2-1, with no clear D. There are 13 residues in the CDR3. Germline values: CDR1 SGDLS, CDR2 YYNGEE. V gave up 0 bases and J gave up 7 bases, with 8 bases separating them. The CDR3: CASSVGVGNEQFF. As DNA, the CDR3 is TGTGCCAGCAGCGTAGGCGTGGGGAATGAGCAGTTCTTC.

The V and J genes are TRBV6-5 and TRBJ2-7; TRBD2 might be the D (7 bases). The germline V gene encodes CDR1 MNHEY and CDR2 SVGAGI. V was pared by 2 bases and J by 2 bases, with 10 bases between. CDR3 length: 14 amino acids. CDR3 DNA sequence: TGTGCCAGCAGTTACGGGGGGGCAGCCTACGAGCAGTACTTC. Translation: CASSYGGAAYEQYF.

This clone was seen a single time. The chain employs TRBV30 and TRBJ1-2, with a tentative D call TRBD1 (6 bases). The V end was cut by 8 bases, the J end by 4 bases, with 23 bases between. Germline CDR1 and CDR2: GTSNPN and SVGIG (reference sequence). The length of the CDR3 is 15 residues. This chain's CDR3 is CAPPRSRGGVYGYTF. In DNA form, the CDR3 reads TGTGCCCCCCCAAGAAGCAGGGGAGGAGTCTATGGCTACACCTTC.

The rearrangement joins TRBV9 to TRBJ2-5, with D possibly TRBD1 on 6 matching bases. The germline V and J ends were trimmed by 4 bases and 2 bases, with 9 bases remaining between them. This CDR3 comprises 13 residues. The germline V gene encodes CDR1 SGDLS and CDR2 YYNGEE. As DNA, the CDR3 is TGTGCCAGCAGCTTTGGACAGCAAGAGACCCAGTACTTC. Residues: CASSFGQQETQYF.

CDR3 nucleotide sequence: TGTGCCAGCAGCTCCACCTCTAGCGGGCGAAGAGGCGAGCAGTACTTC. Protein: CASSSTSSGRRGEQYF. This chain connects TRBV11-3 to TRBJ2-7; 8 bases align to TRBD2. V shed 4 bases, J shed 6 bases, and the junction held 14 bases outside the gene matches. Looked up from germline, CDR1 is SGHNT and CDR2 is YENEEA. The CDR3 totals 16 residues.

In DNA form, the CDR3 reads TGTGCCATCAGTGAGTGGAGTAGCGGGGGGGAGTTCTTC. Translating gives CAISEWSSGGEFF. J is TRBJ2-1 and V is TRBV10-3; 11 nucleotides align to TRBD2. The ends lost 1 base at V and 14 bases at J; junction bases unmatched: 4. This CDR3 has 13 residues. The germline V gene encodes CDR1 ENHRY and CDR2 SYGVKD.

On this clone itself: Compared with germline, one end of the junction differs, possibly owing to a read error. J is TRBJ2-4 and V is TRBV19; 7 bases match TRBD1. Germline V gene sequence: CDR1 LNHDA, CDR2 SQIVND (reference sequence). This CDR3 spans 13 amino acids. CDR3 residues: CASSIVPGQVTNF. The CDR3 region has the DNA TGTGCCAGTAGTATAGTGCCCGGACAGGTGACGAACTTC.

The genes are TRBV28 and TRBJ1-2; possible D gene TRBD1, 5 bases. Per the germline V gene, CDR1 is MDHEN and CDR2 is SYDVKM. The CDR3 contains 12 residues. Trimming took off 7 bases at V and 3 bases at J, with 9 bases between the two ends. This chain's CDR3 is CASIRDDYGYTF. CDR3 sequence (DNA): TGTGCCAGCATCCGGGACGACTATGGCTACACCTTC.

This chain uses TRBV7-3 with TRBJ1-1; 8 bases are shared with TRBD1. The germline V gene encodes CDR1 SGHTA and CDR2 FQGTGA. This CDR3 has 14 amino acids. The V and J ends lost 5 bases and 4 bases, in that order; junction bases with no gene match: 6. For the CDR3, the DNA is TGTGCCAGCAGCCAGGACAGGGACTCCACTGAAGCTTTCTTT. It encodes CASSQDRDSTEAFF.

The chain has TRBV29-1 and TRBJ1-1; 7 nucleotides agree with TRBD1. Germline V gene sequence: CDR1 SQVTM, CDR2 ANQGSEA. The V gene end was trimmed by 6 bases and the J gene end by 3 bases; junction bases not matched to a gene: 4. This CDR3 spans 12 amino acids. The CDR3 region has the DNA TGCAGCGTCCGACAGGGTGACACTGAAGCTTTCTTT. Protein product: CSVRQGDTEAFF.

The chain uses TRBV20-1 and TRBJ1-4; no definite D call. The CDR3 is made up of 11 amino acids. V lost 6 bases, J lost 8 bases, and 10 bases lay in between. Germline V gives CDR1 DFQATT, CDR2 SNEGSKA (reference sequence). CDR3 region: CSAFSGEKLFF. The CDR3 nucleotides read TGCAGTGCCTTTAGTGGAGAAAAACTGTTTTTT.

This clone was observed a few times. J is TRBJ1-2 and V is TRBV28, with 9 bases identical to TRBD1. The CDR3 consists of 15 residues. The ends lost 5 bases at V and 6 bases at J; junction bases unmatched: 10. In germline, CDR1 is MDHEN, CDR2 SYDVKM. In DNA, the CDR3 is TGTGCCAGCAGTCCGGTCGCGGGACAGGGCCATGGCTACACCTTC. Translated, it gives CASSPVAGQGHGYTF.

The genes are TRBV29-1 and TRBJ1-5; D not resolved. The CDR3 is 13 residues long. The germline V and J ends were trimmed by 4 bases and 5 bases, with 12 bases remaining between them. Germline values: CDR1 SQVTM, CDR2 ANQGSEA. The CDR3 DNA sequence: TGCAGCGTTGCGGGCAGTTCCTATCAGCCCCAGCATTTT. Encoded protein: CSVAGSSYQPQHF.

The chain recombines TRBV5-1 with TRBJ1-1; tentative D call: TRBD1 (5 bases). The CDR3 totals 14 residues. The germline V gene has CDR1 SGHRS and CDR2 YFSETQ. Trimming left V 0 bases short and J 5 bases short, with 11 bases between. The CDR3 coding sequence is TGCGCCAGCAGCTTGGGCAGGGAAGGAACTGAAGCTTTCTTT. Protein: CASSLGREGTEAFF.

The chain joins TRBV19 to TRBJ1-1; 8 nucleotides agree with TRBD1. V was pared by 4 bases and J by 3 bases, with 7 bases of the junction left unmatched. The CDR3 is 15 amino acids. Germline-derived CDR1 and CDR2 are LNHDA and SQIVND (reference sequence). CDR3: CASSKDRAGDTEAFF. For the CDR3, the DNA is TGTGCCAGTAGTAAGGACAGGGCCGGGGACACTGAAGCTTTCTTT.

The chain couples TRBV28 to TRBJ1-1, with a weak D call TRBD1 (5 bases). V was cut by 5 bases and J by 1 base, with 17 bases left in between. CDR1 and CDR2 (germline): MDHEN, SYDVKM. The CDR3 runs 16 residues. The DNA for the CDR3 is TGTGCCAGCAGTCTAGGGGCATTTAGGTGGAACACTGAAGCTTTCTTT. The encoded protein is CASSLGAFRWNTEAFF.

The rearrangement joins TRBV2 to TRBJ1-3; 7 bases are shared with TRBD1. The CDR3 is 15 amino acids. Germline values: CDR1 SNHLY, CDR2 FYNNEI. V shed 1 base and J 2 bases; nucleotides not matched to a gene: 2. The DNA for the CDR3 is TGTGCCAGCAGTGAAGAGGGGGCGGCTGGAAACACCATATATTTT. Amino acids: CASSEEGAAGNTIYF.

The rearrangement joins TRBV19 to TRBJ2-3; weak D call: TRBD1 (5 bases). The CDR3 sequence is 14 residues long. V was trimmed by 6 bases and J by 7 bases, leaving 17 bases between them. From germline, CDR1 is LNHDA and CDR2 SQIVND (reference sequence). This CDR3 is CASRGHGLVNTQYF. CDR3 DNA sequence: TGTGCCAGTAGAGGACACGGATTGGTAAATACGCAGTATTTT.